What follows is one T cell receptor (beta chain) and its context. As yet, its antigen is unknown. CDR3 size: 12 residues. The germline gives CDR1 DFQATT, CDR2 SNEGSKA (reference sequence). V shed 7 bases and J shed 0 bases, with 7 bases lying between them. Through Arm-PCR of CDR3 regions and iRepertoire HTBI primers, TCR beta libraries were built. TCRdb fed the multiplex PCR reads into MiXCR, producing one record per CDR3 protein. The data show about 620,000 distinct CDR3 sequences, less than 20% seen once. The source of the sample is a study of regulatory T cells in long-lasting Graves disease. Described time point: newly diagnosed GD, antithyroid drugs for less than 3 months. RNA from PBMCs was the source of the TCR library. The study's findings and limits: Persistent cases favored TRBV28, TRBJ1-2 and TRBJ2-5.

The sample was also linked to a second study, of T cells in Graves' hyperthyroidism and ophthalmopathy. Per that study: Initially, a first-round RT-PCR of the TCR CDR3 employed the HTBI primer set.

Material: peripheral blood mononuclear cells (PBMCs), obtained at new diagnosis, from a patient treated with antithyroid drugs. The chain uses TRBV20-1 and TRBJ1-3, with D unclear. The sequence derives from a woman between 25 and 40 years old with Graves disease. CDR3: CSGRYSGNTIYF. The DNA of the CDR3 is TGCAGTGGACGGTACTCTGGAAACACCATATATTTT.